This T cell receptor (beta chain) comes out of a study of blood T cells in healthy people across ages. This clonotype was detected a few times. The antigen remains undetermined. The CDR3 length is 14 residues. CDR1 and CDR2 (germline): MNHEY, SMNVEV (reference sequence). V lost 5 bases and J 7 bases, leaving 15 bases between the germline ends. Study-wide findings and caveats: Naive T cell percentage showed a strong correlation with TCR beta diversity.

Combining a sample-barcoded 5' primer with a J-beta primer mix, a second PCR ran for about 6 to 11 cycles. Any given sample supplied a minimum of 2.5 million CDR3-containing paired-end reads. In TCRdb, the 5' RACE reads were re-called with MiXCR into one record per CDR3 protein. Of approximately 1.5 million distinct CDR3 sequences listed, around 36% are singletons. Input material: blood. V usage is TRBV27 and J usage is TRBJ2-1; D gene unclear. The sequence derives from a woman under 40 in good health. Here the CDR3 reads CASSRLPRQNEQFF. The CDR3 DNA reads as TGTGCCAGCAGTCGACTGCCTCGTCAGAATGAGCAGTTCTTC.